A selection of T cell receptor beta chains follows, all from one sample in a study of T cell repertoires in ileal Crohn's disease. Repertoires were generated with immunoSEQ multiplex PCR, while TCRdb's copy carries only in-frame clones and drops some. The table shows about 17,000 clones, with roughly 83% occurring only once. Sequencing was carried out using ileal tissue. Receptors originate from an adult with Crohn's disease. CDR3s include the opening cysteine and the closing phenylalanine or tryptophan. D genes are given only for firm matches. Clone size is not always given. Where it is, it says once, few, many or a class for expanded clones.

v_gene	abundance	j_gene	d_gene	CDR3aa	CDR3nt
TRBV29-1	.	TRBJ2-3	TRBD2	CSVAISGGWDTQYF	TGCAGCGTCGCAATTAGCGGGGGGTGGGATACGCAGTATTTT
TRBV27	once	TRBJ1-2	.	CASSGDSNYGYTF	TGTGCCAGCAGTGGTGACAGTAACTATGGCTACACCTTC
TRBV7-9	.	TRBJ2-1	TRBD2	CASSGEGLAGASGEQFF	TGTGCCAGCAGCGGGGAGGGACTAGCGGGGGCCTCTGGTGAGCAGTTCTTC
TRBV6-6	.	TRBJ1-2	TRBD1	CASSYRGTGLSYTF	TGTGCCAGCAGTTACCGTGGGACAGGCTTGAGCTACACCTTC
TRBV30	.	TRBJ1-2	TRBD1	CAWSWDRAQGYTF	TGTGCCTGGAGTTGGGACAGGGCTCAAGGCTACACCTTC
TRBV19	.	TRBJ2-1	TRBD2	CASSIGLAGGPSSYNEQFF	TGTGCCAGTAGTATAGGACTAGCGGGGGGACCGAGCTCCTACAATGAGCAGTTCTTC
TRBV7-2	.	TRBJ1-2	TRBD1	CASSLGQGAITF	TGTGCCAGCAGCTTGGGACAGGGGGCTATCACCTTC
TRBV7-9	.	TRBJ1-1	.	CASSFQGWGTEAFF	TGTGCCAGCAGTTTCCAGGGGTGGGGCACTGAAGCTTTCTTT
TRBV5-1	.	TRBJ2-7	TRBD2	CASSLGGGEGYEQYF	TGCGCCAGCAGCTTGGGCGGGGGAGAAGGCTACGAGCAGTACTTC
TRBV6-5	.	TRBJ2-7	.	CASRDTPSAYEQYF	TGTGCCAGCAGGGACACCCCATCCGCCTACGAGCAGTACTTC
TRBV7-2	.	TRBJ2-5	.	CASSPGYSKETQYF	TGTGCCAGCAGCCCGGGGTACAGCAAAGAGACCCAGTACTTC
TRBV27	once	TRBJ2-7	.	CASSLSTGSEQYF	TGTGCCAGCAGTTTATCGACGGGTTCCGAGCAGTACTTC
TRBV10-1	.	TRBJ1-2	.	CASSESRFLRQYRYGYTF	TGCGCCAGCAGTGAGTCCCGATTCCTAAGACAGTATAGGTATGGCTACACCTTC
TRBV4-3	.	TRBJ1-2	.	CASSPEWVGGGYTF	TGCGCCAGCAGCCCCGAGTGGGTCGGGGGTGGCTACACCTTC
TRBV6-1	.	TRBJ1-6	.	CASTGTYNSPLHF	TGTGCCAGCACGGGGACATATAATTCCCCCCTCCACTTT
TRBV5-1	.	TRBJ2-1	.	CASSPRGTEYNEQFF	TGCGCCAGCAGCCCCCGTGGGACTGAGTACAATGAGCAGTTCTTC
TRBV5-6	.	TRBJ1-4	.	CASSQTATNEKLFF	TGTGCCAGCAGCCAGACAGCAACTAATGAAAAACTGTTTTTT
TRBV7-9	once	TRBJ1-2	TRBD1	CASSPTGDGYTF	TGTGCCAGCAGCCCCACAGGGGACGGCTACACCTTC
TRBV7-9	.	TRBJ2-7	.	CASRDGRTTYEQYF	TGTGCCAGCAGAGATGGACGGACAACCTACGAGCAGTACTTC
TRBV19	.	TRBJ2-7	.	CASKVRNRGYEQYF	TGTGCCAGTAAGGTCCGAAATAGGGGCTACGAGCAGTACTTC
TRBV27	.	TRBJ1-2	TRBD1	CASSTRQGNYGYTF	TGTGCCAGCAGTACCAGACAGGGGAACTATGGCTACACCTTC
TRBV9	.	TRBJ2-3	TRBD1	CASSATGGPDTQYF	TGTGCCAGCAGCGCCACAGGGGGCCCAGATACGCAGTATTTT
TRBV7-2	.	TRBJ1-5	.	CASSSGGYQPQHF	TGTGCCAGCAGCTCGGGGGGATATCAGCCCCAGCATTTT
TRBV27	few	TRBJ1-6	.	CASSLVRAFSSYNSPLHF	TGTGCCAGCAGTTTGGTCAGGGCCTTTAGCTCCTATAATTCACCCCTCCACTTT
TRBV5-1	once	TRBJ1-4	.	CASSLSTASEKLFF	TGCGCCAGCAGCTTGAGTACAGCCTCTGAAAAACTGTTTTTT
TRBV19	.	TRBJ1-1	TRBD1	CASRKGGGTGAQNFF	TGTGCCAGCCGGAAGGGCGGCGGGACAGGTGCGCAAAATTTCTTT
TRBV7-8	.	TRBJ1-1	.	CASSLGDRLNTEAFF	TGTGCCAGCAGCTTAGGAGATAGATTGAACACTGAAGCTTTCTTT
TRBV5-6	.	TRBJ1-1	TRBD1	CASSFGTGMNTEAFF	TGTGCCAGCAGCTTCGGGACAGGCATGAACACTGAAGCTTTCTTT
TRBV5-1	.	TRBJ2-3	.	CASSWGGDTDTQYF	TGCGCCAGCAGCTGGGGCGGGGACACAGATACGCAGTATTTT
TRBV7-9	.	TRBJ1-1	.	CASSSAPDNMNTEAFF	TGTGCCAGCAGCTCAGCACCGGACAACATGAACACTGAAGCTTTCTTT
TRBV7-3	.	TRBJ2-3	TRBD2	CASSLSGGRADTQYF	TGTGCCAGCAGCTTGAGCGGGGGGCGCGCAGATACGCAGTATTTT
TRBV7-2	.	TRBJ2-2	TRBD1	CASSPGTVNTGELFF	TGTGCCAGCAGCCCCGGGACAGTGAACACCGGGGAGCTGTTTTTT
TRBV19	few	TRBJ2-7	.	CASRKGQEQDEQYF	TGTGCCAGTAGAAAGGGGCAGGAGCAAGACGAGCAGTACTTC
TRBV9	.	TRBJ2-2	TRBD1	CASSVRPGQGHTGELFF	TGTGCCAGCAGCGTAAGGCCGGGACAGGGCCACACCGGGGAGCTGTTTTTT
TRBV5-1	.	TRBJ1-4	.	CASSLEASGPTNEKLFF	TGCGCCAGCAGCTTGGAGGCCAGCGGTCCAACTAATGAAAAACTGTTTTTT
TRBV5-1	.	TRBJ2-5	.	CASSLAGAGTRETQYF	TGCGCCAGCAGCTTGGCAGGGGCAGGGACGAGAGAGACCCAGTACTTC
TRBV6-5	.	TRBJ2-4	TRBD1	CASSRQGLNIQYF	TGTGCCAGCAGTCGACAGGGCCTAAACATTCAGTACTTC
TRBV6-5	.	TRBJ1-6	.	CASSLRQPYNSPLHF	TGTGCCAGCAGTCTTAGACAGCCCTATAATTCACCCCTCCACTTT
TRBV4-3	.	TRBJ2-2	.	CASSPGPGTANTGELFF	TGCGCCAGCAGCCCCGGACCGGGGACTGCGAACACCGGGGAGCTGTTTTTT
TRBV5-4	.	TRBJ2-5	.	CASSRVGDTETQYF	TGTGCCAGCAGCCGAGTGGGGGACACTGAGACCCAGTACTTC
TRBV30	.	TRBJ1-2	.	CAWSVLGRATGYTF	TGTGCCTGGAGTGTACTTGGCAGGGCGACTGGCTACACCTTC
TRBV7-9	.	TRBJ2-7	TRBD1	CASSPYDGGQGSYEQYF	TGTGCCAGCAGCCCATACGATGGGGGACAGGGCTCCTACGAGCAGTACTTC
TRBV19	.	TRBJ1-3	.	CASSIPGRSGNTIYF	TGTGCCAGTAGTATCCCTGGGCGTTCTGGAAACACCATATATTTT
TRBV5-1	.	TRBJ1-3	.	CASSLAAGRSGNTIYF	TGCGCCAGCAGCTTGGCCGCGGGACGATCTGGAAACACCATATATTTT
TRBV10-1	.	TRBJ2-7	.	CASSESPSADPPYEQYF	TGCGCCAGCAGTGAGTCGCCCTCGGCGGATCCGCCCTACGAGCAGTACTTC
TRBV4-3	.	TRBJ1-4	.	CASSQENRGGEKLFF	TGCGCCAGCAGCCAAGAGAATAGGGGGGGTGAAAAACTGTTTTTT
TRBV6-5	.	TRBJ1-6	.	CASTYGAGVDSPLHF	TGTGCCAGCACTTATGGCGCGGGGGTCGATTCACCCCTCCACTTT